This T cell receptor (beta chain) was found in a study of blood T cell repertoires in COVID-19. V trimming: 3 bases; J trimming: 0 bases; junction bases outside the gene matches: 3. There are 15 residues in the CDR3. Per germline, CDR1 KGHSH and CDR2 LQKENI. As handled by the study authors: It was from reference gene primer amplification that nucleated cell counts were estimated. TCRdb keeps only in-frame clones here, not all; method: immunoSEQ multiplex PCR. V, J and clone size were drawn from that table, and D and trimming were deduced from the DNA. The repertoire includes around 200,000 clones, about 90% of them detected once, and approximately 1.1% sits in the top ten. Study members were between about 18 and 100 years old and lived in approximately 25 US regions. Clinical history reported by participants formed the basis on which cohorts were assigned. Recovered Cohort 3 donors showed two negative PCRs, clearance, or symptom resolution.

The sequencing input was PBMCs or T cells enriched from blood (not recorded which). The chain recombines TRBV18 with TRBJ2-7; 9 positions agree with TRBD2. This receptor was taken from a man under 40 who had recovered from COVID-19. The CDR3 DNA reads as TGTGCCAGCTCACCCCAGACTAGCGGCTCCTACGAGCAGTACTTC. It yields the protein CASSPQTSGSYEQYF.